The rows below give T cell receptor beta chains drawn from one sample of a study of T-cell memory formation after mild COVID-19. Via MiXCR, TCRdb re-called the 5' RACE reads, giving one row per CDR3 protein. The sample yields 450,000 to 700,000 distinct CDR3 sequences, over 15% seen once. The source material was PBMCs or a T cell subset sorted from them (not recorded which). The receptors stem from an adult woman who had mild COVID-19 (a few samples of this study predate the infection). Cell type and time point are not known. Each CDR3 is given with its conserved first and last residue. A D gene is named only where the DNA matches it firmly. A clone size is listed for some rows: how often the clone was seen (once, few, many), or a class if it is expanded.

clone size	V gene	J gene	D gene	CDR3 length	CDR3 DNA	CDR3 protein
-	TRBV7-9	TRBJ1-2	TRBD1	14	TGTGCCAGCAGCCCCGGACAGGGGGAGGGTGGCTACACCTTC	CASSPGQGEGGYTF
-	TRBV30	TRBJ1-6	TRBD1	17	TGTGCCTGGACTAGGGACAGGGTTCGCTCCTATAATTCACCCCTCCACTTT	CAWTRDRVRSYNSPLHF
-	TRBV15	TRBJ2-7	TRBD2	16	TGTGCCACCAGCAGAGGAAAATTGGGACGGGGGGACGAGCAGTACTTC	CATSRGKLGRGDEQYF
few	TRBV7-9	TRBJ2-1	-	12	TGTGCCAGCGGACACAACTACAATGAGCAGTTCTTC	CASGHNYNEQFF
-	TRBV20-1	TRBJ1-5	TRBD1	14	TGCAGTGCTAGGGACAGGGGACACGGTCAGCCCCAGCATTTT	CSARDRGHGQPQHF
-	TRBV21-1	TRBJ1-5	-	18	TGTGCCAGCAGCCCACCCGGAGGGGCCGGGCTAGGTAACCAGCCCCAGCATTTT	CASSPPGGAGLGNQPQHF
few	TRBV28	TRBJ2-1	-	12	TGTGCCAGCAGTTTCGGGGACGGTGAGCAGTTCTTC	CASSFGDGEQFF
-	TRBV6-6	TRBJ1-1	-	14	TGTGCCAGCAGTTACGAAGAACTGAACACTGAAGCTTTCTTT	CASSYEELNTEAFF
few	TRBV6-1	TRBJ2-7	-	15	TGTGCCAGCAGTGAGAGTGGGGGGACATTCTACGAGCAGTACTTC	CASSESGGTFYEQYF
few	TRBV7-9	TRBJ2-7	-	13	TGTGCCAGCAACACCGGGAGTTCCTACGAGCAGTACTTC	CASNTGSSYEQYF
-	TRBV18	TRBJ1-2	-	15	TGTGCCAGCTCACCAGGGGTAGAGGATTCCTATGGCTACACCTTC	CASSPGVEDSYGYTF
few	TRBV7-3	TRBJ2-3	-	16	TGTGCCAGCAGCCTCGGGGGGCGGGGCGGCACAGATACGCAGTATTTT	CASSLGGRGGTDTQYF
few	TRBV30	TRBJ2-7	-	11	TGTGCCTGGACCAGCTCCTACGAGCAGTACTTC	CAWTSSYEQYF
few	TRBV5-1	TRBJ1-4	TRBD1	15	TGCGCCAGCAGCCCAGGGGGAACGACTAATGAAAAACTGTTTTTT	CASSPGGTTNEKLFF
once	TRBV7-2	TRBJ1-1	-	12	TGTGCCAGCAGCTCCAAAAGGTCTGAAGCTTTCTTT	CASSSKRSEAFF
few	TRBV20-1	TRBJ1-2	TRBD1	15	TGCAGTGCTAGGGAGGGGACAGGGGGCAACTATGGCTACACCTTC	CSAREGTGGNYGYTF
few	TRBV5-1	TRBJ1-2	TRBD1	16	TGCGCCAGCAGCCGGGTGACAGGGATGGAGGTCTATGGCTACACCTTC	CASSRVTGMEVYGYTF
-	TRBV5-1	TRBJ2-5	-	13	TGCGCCAGCAGCTCCACCCCGGAAGAGACCCAGTACTTC	CASSSTPEETQYF
few	TRBV25-1	TRBJ1-2	-	12	TGTGCCAGCGCAACCGAACCATATGGCTACACCTTC	CASATEPYGYTF
many	TRBV5-1	TRBJ2-7	-	14	TGCGCCAGCAGCTTGGGAGGGGTAGACTACGAGCAGTACTTC	CASSLGGVDYEQYF
-	TRBV4-2	TRBJ1-1	TRBD1	14	TGTGCCAGCAGCCGGGGACAGGGGGAGGCTGAAGCTTTCTTT	CASSRGQGEAEAFF
-	TRBV24-1	TRBJ2-5	TRBD2	17	TGTGCCACCAGTGATTCGACTAGCGGCATACGCGGGGAGACCCAGTACTTC	CATSDSTSGIRGETQYF
few	TRBV9	TRBJ2-3	-	20	TGTGCCAGCAGCGTAGATCCGGGGGCGCGGTCAGTACTCGGCACAGATACGCAGTATTTT	CASSVDPGARSVLGTDTQYF
few	TRBV4-2	TRBJ1-2	-	14	TGTGCCAGCAGCCAAGGTCAGGACTACTATGGCTACACCTTC	CASSQGQDYYGYTF
few	TRBV12-3/TRBV12-4	TRBJ2-2	-	15	TGTGCCAGCAGGGGGGCCGGGACTTTCCCCGGGGAGCTGTTTTTT	CASRGAGTFPGELFF
-	TRBV20-1	TRBJ2-5	TRBD2	12	TGCAGTGGCAAGCGGGGGGGCGAGACCCAGTACTTC	CSGKRGGETQYF